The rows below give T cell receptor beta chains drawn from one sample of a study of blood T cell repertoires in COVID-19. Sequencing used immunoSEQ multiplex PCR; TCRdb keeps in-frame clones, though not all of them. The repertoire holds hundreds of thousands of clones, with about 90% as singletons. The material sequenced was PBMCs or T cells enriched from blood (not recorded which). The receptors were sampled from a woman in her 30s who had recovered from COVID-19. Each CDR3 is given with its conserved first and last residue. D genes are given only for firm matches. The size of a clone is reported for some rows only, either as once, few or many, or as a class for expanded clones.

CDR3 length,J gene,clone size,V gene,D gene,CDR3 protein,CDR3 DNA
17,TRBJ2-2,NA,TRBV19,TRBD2,CASSISSGSYEAGELFF,TGTGCCAGTAGTATCTCTAGCGGGAGTTATGAGGCCGGGGAGCTGTTTTTT
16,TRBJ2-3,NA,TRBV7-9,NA,CASSPPRPTSTDTQYF,TGTGCCAGCAGCCCACCCCGGCCGACTAGCACAGATACGCAGTATTTT
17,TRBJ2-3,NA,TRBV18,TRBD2,CASSPRRAGESGDTQYF,TGTGCCAGCTCACCCAGAAGGGCGGGAGAGTCAGGAGATACGCAGTATTTT
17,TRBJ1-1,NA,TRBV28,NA,CASTAILEGEMNTEAFF,TGTGCCAGCACTGCCATTTTAGAGGGGGAAATGAACACTGAAGCTTTCTTT
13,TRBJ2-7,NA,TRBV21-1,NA,CASIPPRGYEQYF,TGTGCCAGCATCCCACCTCGGGGCTACGAGCAGTACTTC
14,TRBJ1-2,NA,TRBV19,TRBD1,CASSIRTGEYGYTF,TGTGCCAGTAGTATCCGGACAGGGGAGTATGGCTACACCTTC
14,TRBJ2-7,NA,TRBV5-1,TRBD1,CASSPGTGGLEQYF,TGCGCCAGCAGCCCCGGGACAGGGGGCCTCGAGCAGTACTTC
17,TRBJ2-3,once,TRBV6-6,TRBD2,CASSPGTSGGWGDTQYF,TGTGCCAGCAGTCCCGGGACTAGCGGGGGGTGGGGAGATACGCAGTATTTT
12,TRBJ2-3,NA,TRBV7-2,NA,CASSSFTDTQYF,TGTGCCAGCAGCTCTTTTACAGATACGCAGTATTTT
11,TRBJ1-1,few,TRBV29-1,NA,CSATAAGLPFF,TGCAGCGCCACAGCAGCAGGTCTACCTTTCTTT
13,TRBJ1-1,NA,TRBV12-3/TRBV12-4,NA,CASSQQVYSEAFF,TGTGCCAGCAGCCAACAGGTATACTCTGAAGCTTTCTTT
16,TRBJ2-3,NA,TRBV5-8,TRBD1,CASSLGQGLVTDTQYF,TGTGCCAGCAGCCTAGGACAGGGCCTCGTCACAGATACGCAGTATTTT
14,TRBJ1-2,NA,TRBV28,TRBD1,CASSEGDRGDGYTF,TGTGCCAGCAGTGAAGGAGACAGGGGGGATGGCTACACCTTC
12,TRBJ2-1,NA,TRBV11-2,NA,CASSLDRPEVFF,TGTGCCAGCAGCTTAGATCGGCCCGAGGTGTTCTTC
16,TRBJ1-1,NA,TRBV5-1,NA,CASSLFPTGMNTEAFF,TGCGCCAGCAGCTTGTTCCCTACCGGGATGAACACTGAAGCTTTCTTT
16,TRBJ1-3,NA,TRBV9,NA,CASSVTGPSSGNTIYF,TGTGCCAGCAGCGTAACGGGTCCGAGCTCTGGAAACACCATATATTTT
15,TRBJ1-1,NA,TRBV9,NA,CASSVAGTLNTEAFF,TGTGCCAGCAGCGTAGCAGGGACACTGAACACTGAAGCTTTCTTT
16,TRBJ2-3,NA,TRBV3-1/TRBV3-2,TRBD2,CASSQGEAGRADTQYF,TGTGCCAGCAGCCAAGGGGAGGCGGGGAGGGCAGATACGCAGTATTTT
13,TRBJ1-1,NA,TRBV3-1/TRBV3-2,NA,CASSLRGSTEAFF,TGTGCCAGCAGCCTAAGGGGAAGCACTGAAGCTTTCTTT
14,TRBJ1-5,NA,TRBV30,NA,CAWSPLQGNQPQHF,TGTGCCTGGAGTCCCCTTCAGGGGAATCAGCCCCAGCATTTT
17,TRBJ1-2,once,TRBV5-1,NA,CASSLAGDRSTVRGYTF,TGCGCCAGCAGCTTGGCCGGAGACAGGTCCACTGTAAGAGGCTACACCTTC
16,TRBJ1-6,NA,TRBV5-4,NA,CASSLGYGVNNSPLHF,TGTGCCAGCAGCTTGGGGTATGGAGTCAATAATTCACCCCTCCACTTT
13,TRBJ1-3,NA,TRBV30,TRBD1,CAWGTAPGNTIYF,TGTGCCTGGGGGACAGCCCCTGGAAACACCATATATTTT
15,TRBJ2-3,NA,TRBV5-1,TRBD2,CASRASGAPTDTQYF,TGCGCCAGCAGAGCGAGCGGGGCCCCCACAGATACGCAGTATTTT
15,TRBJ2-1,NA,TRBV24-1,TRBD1,CAISDPGTGTNEQFF,TGTGCCATCAGTGACCCCGGGACAGGGACCAATGAGCAGTTCTTC
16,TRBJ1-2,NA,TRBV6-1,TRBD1,CASSEVTGGSYYGYTF,TGTGCCAGCAGTGAAGTAACAGGGGGAAGCTACTATGGCTACACCTTC
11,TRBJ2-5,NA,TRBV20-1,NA,CSEGSRETQYF,TGCAGCGAGGGATCGCGGGAGACCCAGTACTTC
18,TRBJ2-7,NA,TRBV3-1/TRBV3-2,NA,CASSQQDARGGAPYEQYF,TGTGCCAGCAGCCAACAAGACGCCAGAGGGGGGGCCCCCTACGAGCAGTACTTC
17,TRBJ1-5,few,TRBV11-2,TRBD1,CASSLGTGTDSNQPQHF,TGTGCCAGCAGCTTAGGTACCGGGACAGATAGCAATCAGCCCCAGCATTTT
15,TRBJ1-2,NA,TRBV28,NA,CASSSNRRGWTGYTF,TGTGCCAGCAGTTCTAATCGGCGGGGATGGACTGGCTACACCTTC
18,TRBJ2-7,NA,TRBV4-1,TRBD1,CASSQDRRQGEGSYEQYF,TGCGCCAGCAGCCAAGATCGGAGACAGGGCGAGGGGTCCTACGAGCAGTACTTC
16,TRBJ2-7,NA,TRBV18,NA,CASSRNRVGYSYEQYF,TGTGCCAGCTCACGAAACAGGGTGGGGTACTCCTACGAGCAGTACTTC
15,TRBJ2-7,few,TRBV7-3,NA,CASSLSHGTTYEQYF,TGTGCCAGCAGCCTTTCACACGGAACTACCTACGAGCAGTACTTC
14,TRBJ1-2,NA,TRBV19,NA,CASSISSRADGYTF,TGTGCCAGTAGTATATCAAGCAGGGCGGATGGCTACACCTTC
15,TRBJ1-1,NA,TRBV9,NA,CASSPPQGQATEAFF,TGTGCCAGCAGCCCACCCCAGGGGCAGGCGACTGAAGCTTTCTTT
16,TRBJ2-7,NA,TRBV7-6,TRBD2,CASSLVSGGRSGEQYF,TGTGCCAGCAGCTTAGTAAGTGGCGGGAGATCAGGCGAGCAGTACTTC
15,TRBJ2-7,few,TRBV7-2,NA,CASSLLGTSAYEQYF,TGTGCCAGCAGTTTACTCGGGACTTCCGCCTACGAGCAGTACTTC
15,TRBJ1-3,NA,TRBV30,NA,CAWTFPGGVWNTIYF,TGTGCCTGGACCTTTCCCGGCGGGGTATGGAACACCATATATTTT
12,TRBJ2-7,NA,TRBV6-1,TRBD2,CASSDLAVKKYF,TGTGCCAGCAGTGATCTAGCGGTAAAGAAGTACTTC
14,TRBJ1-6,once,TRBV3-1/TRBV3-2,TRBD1,CASSQEQGASPLHF,TGTGCCAGCAGCCAAGAACAGGGGGCCTCACCCCTCCACTTT